One and the same sample provided the 2 T cell receptor beta chains below, sequenced in a study of shared clonotypes between healthy human individuals. Only in-frame clones appear in the TCRdb table, and some are missing; sequencing was by immunoSEQ multiplex PCR. The sample lists approximately 980,000 clones; 76% were seen once. Sequenced input: memory CD4+ T cells sorted from blood. Subset indicated: CD45RA-negative fraction. Receptors were obtained from a man aged 18-30 years in good health.

The chain has TRBV5-6 and TRBJ1-5, with D maybe TRBD1 (6 bases). CDR1 and CDR2 from the germline V gene are SGHDT and YYEEEE. The CDR3 consists of 16 residues. V dropped 1 base and J dropped 6 bases, with 17 bases sitting between them. The DNA for the CDR3 is TGTGCCAGCAGCTTGATAGGCGGGGGCCACAGTCAGCCCCAGCATTTT. This translates into CASSLIGGGHSQPQHF.

The V gene is TRBV27, the J gene TRBJ2-1; D is unresolved. CDR1 MNHEY and CDR2 SMNVEV come from the germline V gene (reference sequence). The CDR3 is 14 amino acids. The V end lost 3 bases, the J end lost 6 bases, and 12 bases lay between the germline ends. CDR3: CASSFFSKGNEQFF. Written as DNA, the CDR3 is TGTGCCAGCAGTTTCTTTTCCAAAGGCAATGAGCAGTTCTTC.